This TCR beta chain was profiled in a study of Siglec-9 on CD8 T cells in melanoma. Overall study findings and caveats: An effector memory CD8+ subset marked by Siglec-9 reportedly appeared to gather in melanoma.

As to this clone: The antigen is not known.

TCRdb keeps only in-frame clones here, not all; method: immunoSEQ multiplex PCR. In the table there are 25,000 to 35,000 clones, roughly 78% of which are singletons. The CDR3 length is 16 residues. Germline V lookup: CDR1 MDHEN, CDR2 SYDVKM. V was clipped by 4 bases and J by 0 bases, with 13 bases between them. The sample was Siglec-9- CD8+ T cells sorted from blood. This TCR derives from a human donor in good health. The chain couples TRBV28 to TRBJ1-3; D not resolved. CDR3 bases: TGTGCCAGCAGTTCGCTTGACATACGCTCTGGAAACACCATATATTTT. Protein: CASSSLDIRSGNTIYF. The full variable domain, with the rest looked up from reference TRBV28 and TRBJ1-3, is DVKVTQSSRYLVKRTGEKVFLECVQDMDHENMFWYRQDPGLGLRLIYFSYDVKMKEKGDIPEGYSVSREKKERFSLILESASTNQTSMYLCASSSLDIRSGNTIYFGEGSWLTVV.